The T cell receptor beta chain under discussion was sequenced for a study of blood T cell repertoires in COVID-19. In the source study's methods: Using reference gene primer amplification, nucleated cell counts were estimated. Sequencing used immunoSEQ multiplex PCR; TCRdb keeps in-frame clones, though not all of them. V and J calls and clone size follow that table, whereas D and trimming were derived from the DNA. The data hold just under 350,000 clones, with around four fifths observed a single time. CDR3 length: 15 amino acids. Germline CDR1 and CDR2: SNHLY and FYNNEI. V shed 4 bases and J 4 bases; nucleotides not matched to a gene: 7.

The chain carries TRBV2 and TRBJ1-1, with TRBD1 identical over 9 bases. Sequencing was carried out using peripheral blood. The receptor was derived from a man aged 25 to 40 with active or convalescent COVID-19. In nucleotides, the CDR3 is TGTGCCAGCAGTGTCCCCCGGGACAGGGTCACTGAAGCTTTCTTT. Translation: CASSVPRDRVTEAFF.